The clone carrying this T cell receptor beta chain was counted once. The germline V gene has CDR1 SQVTM and CDR2 ANQGSEA. CDR3 length: 16 amino acids. With 0 bases removed from V and 3 bases from J, the gap between germline ends came to 17 bases. The sample comes from a study of blood T cell repertoires in COVID-19. The wider study: The United States, Italy and Spain were the sources of the acute and convalescent COVID-19 samples. T cells, B-cell-depleted T cells, or PBMCs supplied cDNA or gDNA.

In the original analysis: Amplification with reference gene primers provided the estimates of nucleated cell counts. The assay was immunoSEQ multiplex PCR, and TCRdb's table has in-frame clones only and misses some. V, J and clone size were drawn from that table, and D and trimming were deduced from the DNA. The sample contains 190,000 or so clones, around nine tenths of which appear only once. The V call is TRBV29-1, the J call TRBJ2-5; D might be TRBD1 (6 bases). Sequencing was done on a sample of peripheral blood. The clonotype originates from a woman aged 18-35 years who had recovered from COVID-19. The CDR3 reads CSVEDRGAGAKETQYF. CDR3 in DNA: TGCAGCGTTGAAGATCGAGGGGCAGGGGCGAAAGAGACCCAGTACTTC. The entire variable domain, with the rest obtained from reference TRBV29-1 and TRBJ2-5, is as follows: SAVISQKPSRDICQRGTSLTIQCQVDSQVTMMFWYRQQPGQSLTLIATANQGSEATYESGFVIDKFPISRPNLTFSTLTVSNMSPEDSSIYLCSVEDRGAGAKETQYFGPGTRLLVL.